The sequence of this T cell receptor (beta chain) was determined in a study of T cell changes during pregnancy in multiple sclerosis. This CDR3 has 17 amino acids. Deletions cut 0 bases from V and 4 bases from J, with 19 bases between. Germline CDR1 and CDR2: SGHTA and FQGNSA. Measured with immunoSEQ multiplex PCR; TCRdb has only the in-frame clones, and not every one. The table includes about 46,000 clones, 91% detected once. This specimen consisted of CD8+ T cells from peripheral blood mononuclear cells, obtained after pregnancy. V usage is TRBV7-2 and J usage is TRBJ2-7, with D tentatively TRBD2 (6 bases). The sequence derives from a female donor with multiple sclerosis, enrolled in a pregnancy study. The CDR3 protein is CASSLAHWTLEGYEQYF. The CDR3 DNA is TGTGCCAGCAGCTTAGCTCATTGGACCCTGGAGGGGTACGAGCAGTACTTC.